This entry concerns a single T cell receptor (beta chain). No antigen is known for it. A read error is possible here, since a much larger clone lies one base away. No conserved phenylalanine or tryptophan is present at the end of the CDR3, so a read error is the likely explanation. This sample's RNA came from whole unsorted tissue. Chemotherapy-naive patients with new lung cancer underwent thoracic surgery in China, August–late 2014. This specimen belongs to a study of tumor and adjacent non-tumor tissue in lung cancer. The overall study: Patients were aged about 30 to 76, 9 to 10 men and roughly 5 women, stage I to III.

Study outcomes and limitations: Tumor tissue had significantly higher TCR diversity than normal lung.

TCRbeta libraries were built with three rounds of nested PCR, modified from ARM-PCR. TCRdb re-called the multiplex PCR reads through MiXCR, storing one row per CDR3 protein. Among under 150,000 distinct CDR3 sequences listed, about 71% were seen once. The source of this sequence is a man in his 60s with small cell lung cancer. Sequencing was performed on lung tumor tissue.

The CDR3 DNA follows: TGCGCCAGCAGCTCGGGCTATGGCTACACCTTA. Translation: CASSSGYGYTL. The chain carries TRBV5-1 and TRBJ1-2; D remains unclear. V lost 3 bases, J lost 4 bases, and 4 bases lay in between. The CDR3 is 11 residues long. Germline CDR1 SGHRS, CDR2 YFSETQ.